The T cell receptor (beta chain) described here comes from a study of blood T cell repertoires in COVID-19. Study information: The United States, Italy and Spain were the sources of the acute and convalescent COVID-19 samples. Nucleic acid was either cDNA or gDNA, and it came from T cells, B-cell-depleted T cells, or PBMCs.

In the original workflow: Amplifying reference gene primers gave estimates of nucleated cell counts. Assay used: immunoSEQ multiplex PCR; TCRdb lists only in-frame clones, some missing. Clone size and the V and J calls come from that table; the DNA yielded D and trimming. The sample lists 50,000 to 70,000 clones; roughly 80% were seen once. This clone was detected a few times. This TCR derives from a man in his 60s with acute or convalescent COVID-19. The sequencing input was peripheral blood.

The CDR3 region has the DNA TGTGCCAGCAGTAACGGGGACAGGGGTACATATTCACCCCTCCACTTT. It codes for CASSNGDRGTYSPLHF. The chain combines TRBV28 with TRBJ1-6, with 10 bases identical to TRBD1. J gave up 8 bases and V 5 bases, and 9 bases lay outside the gene matches. Germline CDR1 and CDR2: MDHEN and SYDVKM. The CDR3 covers 16 residues. The full variable domain, completed using reference TRBV28 and TRBJ1-6, is DVKVTQSSRYLVKRTGEKVFLECVQDMDHENMFWYRQDPGLGLRLIYFSYDVKMKEKGDIPEGYSVSREKKERFSLILESASTNQTSMYLCASSNGDRGTYSPLHFGNGTRLTVT.